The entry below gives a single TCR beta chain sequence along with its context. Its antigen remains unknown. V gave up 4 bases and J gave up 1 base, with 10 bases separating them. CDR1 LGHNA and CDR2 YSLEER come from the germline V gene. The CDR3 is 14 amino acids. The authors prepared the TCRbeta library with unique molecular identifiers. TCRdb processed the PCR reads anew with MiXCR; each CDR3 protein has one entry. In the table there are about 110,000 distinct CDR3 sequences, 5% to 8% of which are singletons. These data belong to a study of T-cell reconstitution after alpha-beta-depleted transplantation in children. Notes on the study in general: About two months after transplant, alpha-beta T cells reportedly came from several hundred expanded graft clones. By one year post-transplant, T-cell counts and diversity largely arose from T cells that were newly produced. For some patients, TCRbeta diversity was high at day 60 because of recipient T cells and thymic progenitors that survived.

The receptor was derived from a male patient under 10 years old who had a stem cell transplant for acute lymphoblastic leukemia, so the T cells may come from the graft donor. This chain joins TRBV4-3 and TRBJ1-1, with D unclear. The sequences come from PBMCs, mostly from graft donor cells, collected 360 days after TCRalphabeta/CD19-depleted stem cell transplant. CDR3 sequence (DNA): TGCGCCAGCAGCCCCCGGGCAGGGAACACTGAAGCTTTCTTT. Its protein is CASSPRAGNTEAFF.